Here is one T cell receptor beta chain with its context. The data were taken from a study of cytomegalovirus exposure and HLA in healthy donors. PCR employed 60 Vbeta and 13 Jbeta primers. TCRdb's table, derived via immunoSEQ multiplex PCR, lists solely in-frame clones and lacks some. Of around 150,000 clones in the sample, less than 80% are singletons; the top ten hold 6.5% to 8%. Germline V gene sequence: CDR1 SEHNR, CDR2 FQNEAQ (reference sequence). The CDR3 is 19 residues long. Trimming removed 4 bases from V and 5 bases from J, with 29 bases in between. Sequencing was done on a sample of PBMCs. The receptor was isolated from a man aged 35-49 years in good health and CMV-seropositive. This chain joins TRBV7-9 and TRBJ2-5; D may be TRBD1 (6 bases). Here the CDR3 reads CASSSRLRPGHQRWETQYF. CDR3 coding DNA: TGTGCCAGCAGCTCGCGACTGAGGCCGGGACACCAAAGGTGGGAGACCCAGTACTTC.